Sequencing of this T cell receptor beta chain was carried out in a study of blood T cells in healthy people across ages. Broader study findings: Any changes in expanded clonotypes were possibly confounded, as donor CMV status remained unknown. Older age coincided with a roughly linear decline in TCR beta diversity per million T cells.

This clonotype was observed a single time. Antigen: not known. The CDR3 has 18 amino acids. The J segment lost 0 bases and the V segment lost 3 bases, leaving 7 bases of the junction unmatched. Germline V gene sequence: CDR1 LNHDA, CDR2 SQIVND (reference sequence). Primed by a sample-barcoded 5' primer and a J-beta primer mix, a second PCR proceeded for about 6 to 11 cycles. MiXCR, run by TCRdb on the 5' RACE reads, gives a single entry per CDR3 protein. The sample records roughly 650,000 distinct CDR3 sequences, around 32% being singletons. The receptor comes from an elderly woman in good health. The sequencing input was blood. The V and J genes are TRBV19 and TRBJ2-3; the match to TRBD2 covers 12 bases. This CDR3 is CASSMASGGAPSTDTQYF. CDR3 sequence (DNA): TGTGCCAGTAGTATGGCTAGCGGGGGGGCTCCTAGCACAGATACGCAGTATTTT.